This passage covers 14 T cell receptor beta chains from one sample sequenced in a study of OX40 agonist ivuxolimab in advanced cancers. TCRdb keeps only in-frame clones here, not all; method: immunoSEQ multiplex PCR. The data show 55,000 to 80,000 clones, around 83% seen once. The specimen was CD4+ or CD8+ T cells sorted from blood, collected in a trial of the OX40 agonist ivuxolimab. The receptor source for this set is an adult with an advanced solid tumor such as melanoma, head and neck, liver or kidney cancer.

The chain's CDR3 is CASSPQGGGTDMNTEAFF. DNA for the CDR3: TGTGCCAGCAGCCCCCAAGGTGGCGGGACAGACATGAACACTGAAGCTTTCTTT. The gene calls are TRBV7-8 and TRBJ1-1; 7 positions match TRBD1. Germline V gives CDR1 SGHVS, CDR2 FQNEAQ. The CDR3 has 18 amino acids. J was trimmed by 0 bases and V by 5 bases; bases with no gene match: 15.

The chain recombines TRBV27 with TRBJ1-2; TRBD1 matches at 7 bases. The CDR3 covers 17 residues. Germline loops: CDR1 MNHEY, CDR2 SMNVEV (reference sequence). The V segment lost 1 base and the J segment 8 bases; nucleotides outside the gene matches: 16. The CDR3 DNA reads as TGTGCCAGCAGTTTATATCGTCAGGGGGAACTGGCCAACGGCTACACCTTC. It yields the protein CASSLYRQGELANGYTF.

The chain carries TRBV6-4 and TRBJ2-5; the match to TRBD2 covers 7 bases. The J call is uncertain, as TRBJ2-7 better fits the DNA end. The CDR3 spans 12 residues. Germline values: CDR1 MRHNA, CDR2 SNTAGT. The CDR3: CASSGGSYEQYF. The CDR3 DNA reads as TGTGCCAGCAGCGGCGGGAGTTACGAGCAGTACTTC.

The rearrangement links TRBV12-2 to TRBJ2-3; TRBD2 is the table's D call and was not checked against the DNA. TRBV12-2 is designated a pseudogene. This CDR3 is built from 17 residues. The CDR3 DNA reads as TGTGCAAGTCGATCCCGACTAGCGGGAGCGGTCACAGATACGCAGTATTTT. Translated, it gives CASRSRLAGAVTDTQYF.

The chain links TRBV5-1 to TRBJ1-2; 8 bases fit TRBD1. Germline V gene lookup returns CDR1 SGHRS and CDR2 YFSETQ. Germline trimming cut 5 bases from V and 6 bases from J; bases unmatched to any gene: 3. This CDR3 has 12 residues. This CDR3 reads CASRSGGNGYTF. In nucleotides, the CDR3 is TGCGCCAGCAGATCAGGGGGCAATGGCTACACCTTC.

V gene TRBV30 combines with J gene TRBJ1-2, with no clear D. V gave up 0 bases and J gave up 3 bases, with 14 bases separating them. Germline V CDR1 and CDR2: GTSNPN, SVGIG (reference sequence). The CDR3 runs 15 residues. CDR3 sequence reads: CAWSVSHLGYYGYTF. The CDR3 DNA reads as TGTGCCTGGAGTGTTAGTCACCTAGGATACTATGGCTACACCTTC. The full variable domain, with the rest looked up from reference TRBV30 and TRBJ1-2, is SQTIHQWPATLVQPVGSPLSLECTVEGTSNPNLYWYRQAAGRGLQLLFYSVGIGQISSEVPQNLSASRPQDRQFILSSKKLLLSDSGFYLCAWSVSHLGYYGYTFGSGTRLTVV.

As concerns this clone: Compared with germline, one end of the junction differs, possibly owing to a read error. The genes are TRBV7-6 and TRBJ1-1; the D is unclear. CDR3 size: 13 residues. Germline V gives CDR1 SGHVS, CDR2 FNYEAQ. CDR3 protein: CASTLSGNTEAFF. CDR3 sequence (DNA): TGTGCCAGCACCTTAAGCGGGAACACTGAAGCTTTCTTT.

This clone was seen a few times. The gene calls are TRBV29-1 and TRBJ2-1; 7 nucleotides match TRBD2. J was trimmed by 3 bases and V by 6 bases; bases with no gene match: 8. CDR3 size: 14 residues. The germline CDR1 and CDR2 sequences are SQVTM and ANQGSEA. In nucleotides, the CDR3 is TGCAGCGTCATCCGGGACTACAACTACAATGAGCAGTTCTTC. Translating it yields CSVIRDYNYNEQFF.

This clone has only a few counts. The V and J genes are TRBV28 and TRBJ1-1; D gene ambiguous. The germline gives CDR1 MDHEN, CDR2 SYDVKM. V shed 5 bases and J shed 10 bases, with 8 bases lying between them. The CDR3 is 10 amino acids. The CDR3 DNA reads as TGTGCCAGCAGTCGTTCAAGAGCTTTCTTT. Translation gives CASSRSRAFF.

The chain employs TRBV11-1 and TRBJ2-1, with D possibly TRBD2 on 6 matching bases. Germline CDR1 and CDR2: SGHAT and FQDESV (reference sequence). V dropped 6 bases and J dropped 12 bases, with 24 bases sitting between them. The CDR3 totals 15 residues. The CDR3 protein is CASRETGLPLMGQFF. Here the CDR3 DNA reads TGTGCCAGCAGGGAAACGGGACTCCCACTTATGGGGCAGTTCTTC.

This chain links TRBV9 with TRBJ1-2, with 9 bases matching TRBD1. V was clipped by 4 bases and J by 6 bases; unmatched bases: 7. Germline V gene sequence: CDR1 SGDLS, CDR2 YYNGEE. The CDR3 extends over 14 amino acids. CDR3 loop: CASSLTRTGDGYTF. The CDR3 nucleotides read TGTGCCAGCAGCCTTACTAGGACAGGGGATGGCTACACCTTC.

The CDR3 sequence: CASSAWGSGANVLTF. The CDR3, as DNA: TGTGCCAGTAGTGCCTGGGGCTCTGGGGCCAACGTCCTGACTTTC. This chain links TRBV19 with TRBJ2-6; the D is unclear. Germline V gene lookup returns CDR1 LNHDA and CDR2 SQIVND (reference sequence). Trimming stripped 5 bases from V and 0 bases from J, with 8 bases between. CDR3 length: 15 residues.

This clone was counted between two and nine times. The rearrangement joins TRBV19 to TRBJ2-2; D is unclear. Germline V gene sequence: CDR1 LNHDA, CDR2 SQIVND (reference sequence). CDR3 length: 15 amino acids. Trimming removed 9 bases from V and 9 bases from J, with 23 bases in between. CDR3 region: CASQSRLSSYRELFF. In DNA, the CDR3 is TGTGCCAGCCAGAGCAGACTGTCTTCTTATAGGGAGCTGTTTTTT.

The chain recombines TRBV5-1 with TRBJ2-1; the match to TRBD2 covers 9 bases. Germline V gene sequence: CDR1 SGHRS, CDR2 YFSETQ. There are 18 residues in the CDR3. V gave up 0 bases and J gave up 7 bases; unmatched junction bases: 14. In nucleotides, the CDR3 is TGCGCCAGCAGCTTGGCCCTTCTTAGCGGGAGTGAGGTTAATGAGCAGTTCTTC. It specifies CASSLALLSGSEVNEQFF.